This T cell receptor beta chain was obtained from a study of siplizumab effects on memory and regulatory T cells. Study outcomes and limitations: Mappable alloreactive CD4+ clones were on average around 69% Treg-derived with siplizumab, under 30% in controls. Siplizumab, the agent tested, significantly reduced alloreactive sequences traceable to unstimulated CD4+ memory cells.

Assay used: immunoSEQ multiplex PCR; TCRdb lists only in-frame clones, some missing. The top ten clones hold 1% to 1.5% of a sample with approximately 94,000 clones, about 94% of them seen once. Germline CDR1 and CDR2: SGHRS and YFSETQ. The J segment lost 5 bases and the V segment lost 6 bases, leaving 8 bases of the junction unmatched. The CDR3 totals 16 residues. This clone was observed a single time. Its antigen is unknown. V is TRBV5-1 and J is TRBJ2-2, with 12 bases identical to TRBD2. Sequenced sample: non-Treg CD4+ T cells sorted from blood. This TCR derives from a human donor in good health. Here the CDR3 reads CASIQSTSGRTGELFF. The CDR3 nucleotides are TGCGCCAGCATTCAATCGACTAGCGGGAGAACCGGGGAGCTGTTTTTT.